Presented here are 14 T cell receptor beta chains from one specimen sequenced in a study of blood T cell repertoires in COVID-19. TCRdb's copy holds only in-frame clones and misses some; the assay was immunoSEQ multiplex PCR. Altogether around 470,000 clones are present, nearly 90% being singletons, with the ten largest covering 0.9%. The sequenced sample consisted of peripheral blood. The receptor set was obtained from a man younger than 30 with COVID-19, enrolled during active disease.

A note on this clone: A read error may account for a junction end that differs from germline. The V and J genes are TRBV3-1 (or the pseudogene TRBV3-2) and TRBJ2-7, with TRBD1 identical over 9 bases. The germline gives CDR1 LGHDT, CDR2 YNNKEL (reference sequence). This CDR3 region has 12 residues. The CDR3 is CASSQAGDRENF. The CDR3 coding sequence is TGTGCCAGCAGCCAAGCGGGGGACAGGGAAAACTTC.

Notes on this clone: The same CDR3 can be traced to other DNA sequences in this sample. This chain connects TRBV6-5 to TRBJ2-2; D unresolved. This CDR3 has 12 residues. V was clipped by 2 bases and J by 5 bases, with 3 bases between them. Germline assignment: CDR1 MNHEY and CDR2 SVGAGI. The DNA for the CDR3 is TGTGCCAGCAGTTACCTGACCGGGGAGCTGTTTTTT. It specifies CASSYLTGELFF.

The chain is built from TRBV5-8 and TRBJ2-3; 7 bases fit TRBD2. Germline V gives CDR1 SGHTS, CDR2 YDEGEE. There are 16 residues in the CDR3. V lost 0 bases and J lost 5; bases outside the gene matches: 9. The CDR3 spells CASSLAFLRERDTQYF. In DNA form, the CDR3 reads TGTGCCAGCAGCTTGGCCTTTTTGCGGGAGAGAGATACGCAGTATTTT.

CDR3 sequence reads: CASSPPGRQQETQYF. The CDR3 DNA follows: TGTGCCAGCTCACCACCGGGCCGGCAGCAAGAGACCCAGTACTTC. V and J are TRBV18 and TRBJ2-5; no reliable D call. CDR1 KGHSH and CDR2 LQKENI come from the germline V gene. V was shortened by 0 bases and J by 2 bases, with 10 bases between the two germline ends. There are 15 residues in the CDR3. Full variable domain (remainder filled in from reference TRBV18 and TRBJ2-5): NAGVMQNPRHLVRRRGQEARLRCSPMKGHSHVYWYRQLPEEGLKFMVYLQKENIIDESGMPKERFSAEFPKEGPSILRIQQVVRGDSAAYFCASSPPGRQQETQYFGPGTRLLVL.

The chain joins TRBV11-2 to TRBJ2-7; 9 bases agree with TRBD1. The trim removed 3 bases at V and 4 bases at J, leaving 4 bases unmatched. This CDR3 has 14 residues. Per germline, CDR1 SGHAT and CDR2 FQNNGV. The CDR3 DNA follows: TGTGCCAGCAGCTTCTCGGGACAGGGATACGAGCAGTACTTC. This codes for CASSFSGQGYEQYF.

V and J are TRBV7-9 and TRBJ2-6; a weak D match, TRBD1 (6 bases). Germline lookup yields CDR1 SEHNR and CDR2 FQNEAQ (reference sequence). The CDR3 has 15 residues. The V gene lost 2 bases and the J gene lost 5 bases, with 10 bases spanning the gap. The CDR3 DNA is TGTGCCAGCAGCTTAACTCAGGGGTGGGCCAACGTCCTGACTTTC. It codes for CASSLTQGWANVLTF.

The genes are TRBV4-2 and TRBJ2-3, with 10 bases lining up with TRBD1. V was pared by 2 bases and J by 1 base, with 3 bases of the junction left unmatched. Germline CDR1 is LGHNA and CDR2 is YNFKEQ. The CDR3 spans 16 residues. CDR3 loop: CASSQTTGGGTDTQYF. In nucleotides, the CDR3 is TGTGCCAGCAGCCAAACGACAGGGGGCGGCACAGATACGCAGTATTTT.

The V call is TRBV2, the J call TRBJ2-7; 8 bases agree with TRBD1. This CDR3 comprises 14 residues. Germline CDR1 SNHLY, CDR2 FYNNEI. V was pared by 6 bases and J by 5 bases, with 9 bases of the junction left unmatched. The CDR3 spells CASRKTGAEDEQYF. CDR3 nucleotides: TGTGCCAGCAGGAAGACAGGGGCCGAGGACGAGCAGTACTTC.

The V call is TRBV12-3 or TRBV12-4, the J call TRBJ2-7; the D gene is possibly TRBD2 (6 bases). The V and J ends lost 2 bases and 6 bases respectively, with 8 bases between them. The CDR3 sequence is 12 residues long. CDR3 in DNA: TGTGCCAGCAGTTTAACTAGCTCCGAGCAGTACTTC. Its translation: CASSLTSSEQYF.

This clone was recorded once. The CDR3 here is CASSIQGFNQPQHF. As DNA, the CDR3 is TGTGCCAGCTCTATACAGGGGTTCAATCAGCCCCAGCATTTT. The V gene is TRBV27, the J gene TRBJ1-5, with 7 bases that match TRBD1. CDR1 MNHEY and CDR2 SMNVEV come from the germline V gene (reference sequence). The CDR3 is made up of 14 amino acids. With 8 bases clipped from V and 3 bases from J, the junction kept 7 bases outside the gene matches.

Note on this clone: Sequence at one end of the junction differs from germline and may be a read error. The CDR3 nucleotides are TGTGCTAGCAGTCCGGCGGGGAGGGGAGAGACCCAGTACTTC. It yields the protein CASSPAGRGETQYF. The chain uses TRBV7-7 and TRBJ2-5; 7 bases match TRBD2. CDR3 size: 14 residues. The V gene's germline CDR1 is SSHAT and CDR2 FNYEAQ (reference sequence).

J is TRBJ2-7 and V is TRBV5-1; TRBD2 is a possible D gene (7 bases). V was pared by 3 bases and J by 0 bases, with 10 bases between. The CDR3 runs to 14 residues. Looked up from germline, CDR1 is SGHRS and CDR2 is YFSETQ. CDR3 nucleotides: TGCGCCAGCAGCTGGGGGGGCTCCTCCTACGAGCAGTACTTC. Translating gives CASSWGGSSYEQYF.

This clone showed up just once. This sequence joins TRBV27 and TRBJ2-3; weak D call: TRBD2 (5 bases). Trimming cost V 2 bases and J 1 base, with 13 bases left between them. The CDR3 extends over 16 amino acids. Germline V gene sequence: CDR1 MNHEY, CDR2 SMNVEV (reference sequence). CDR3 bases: TGTGCCAGCAGTTTAACGGTCGGGGTTGGCACAGATACGCAGTATTTT. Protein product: CASSLTVGVGTDTQYF.

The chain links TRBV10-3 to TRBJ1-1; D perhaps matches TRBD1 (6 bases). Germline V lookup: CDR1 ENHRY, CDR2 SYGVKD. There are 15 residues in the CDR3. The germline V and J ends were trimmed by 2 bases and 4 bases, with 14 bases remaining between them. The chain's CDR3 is CAISELGGRGTEAFF. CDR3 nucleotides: TGTGCCATCAGTGAGCTCGGGGGGCGGGGCACTGAAGCTTTCTTT.